The source of this T cell receptor (beta chain) is a study of Ad26.COV2.S vaccination and SARS-CoV-2 variants. Clones were read by immunoSEQ multiplex PCR, and TCRdb kept only the in-frame ones, dropping some. The data show about 180,000 clones, with 87% seen just once and around 6.1% held by the top ten. General study results and limits: The breadth of spike-specific CD8+ and CD4+ T cell responses after vaccination was reportedly substantial. Spike-specific TCR breadth in vaccine recipients exceeded that seen in placebo recipients. Recipients of either vaccine or placebo displayed similar breadth of non-spike TCRs.

As to this clone: Its target is not known.

Germline V lookup: CDR1 WNHNN, CDR2 SYGVQD (reference sequence). The CDR3 runs to 15 residues. Trimming pared 7 bases from V and 3 bases from J, leaving 18 bases between. The sequence came from a human donor who had recovered from COVID-19. The chain has TRBV10-1 and TRBJ2-5; D unresolved. This sample comprised peripheral blood, obtained after recovery from COVID-19. CDR3 residues: CASKKPRANKETQYF. The CDR3 nucleotides are TGCGCCAGCAAGAAACCCCGGGCGAATAAAGAGACCCAGTACTTC.